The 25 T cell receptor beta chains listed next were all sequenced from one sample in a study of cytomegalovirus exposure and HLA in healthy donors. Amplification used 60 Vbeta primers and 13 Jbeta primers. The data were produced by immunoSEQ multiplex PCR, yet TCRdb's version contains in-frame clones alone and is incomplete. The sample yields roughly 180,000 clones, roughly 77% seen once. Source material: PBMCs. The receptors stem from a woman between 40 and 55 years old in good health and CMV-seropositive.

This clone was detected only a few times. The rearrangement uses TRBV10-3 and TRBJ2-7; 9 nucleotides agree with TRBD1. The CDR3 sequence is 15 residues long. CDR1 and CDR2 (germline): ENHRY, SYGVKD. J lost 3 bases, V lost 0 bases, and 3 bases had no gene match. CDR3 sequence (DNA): TGTGCCATCAGTGAGTCGGGACAGGGAGTCTACGAGCAGTACTTC. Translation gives CAISESGQGVYEQYF.

CDR3 loop: CASSHLGGLYEQYF. The CDR3 DNA sequence: TGCGCCAGCAGCCACTTGGGGGGGCTCTACGAGCAGTACTTC. This chain uses TRBV4-1 with TRBJ2-7, with D possibly being TRBD2 (7 bases). Germline CDR1 reads MGHRA; CDR2 reads YSYEKL. The CDR3 has 14 amino acids. The V and J ends lost 3 bases and 3 bases respectively, with 12 bases between them.

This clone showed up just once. This chain's CDR3 is CATSRAGKGNEKLFF. CDR3 coding DNA: TGTGCCACCAGCAGAGCTGGGAAGGGGAATGAAAAACTGTTTTTT. The genes are TRBV15 and TRBJ1-4; weak D call: TRBD1 (5 bases). Trimming removed 1 base from V and 5 bases from J, with 11 bases in between. The CDR3 consists of 15 residues. Per the germline V gene, CDR1 is LNHNV and CDR2 is YYDKDF (reference sequence).

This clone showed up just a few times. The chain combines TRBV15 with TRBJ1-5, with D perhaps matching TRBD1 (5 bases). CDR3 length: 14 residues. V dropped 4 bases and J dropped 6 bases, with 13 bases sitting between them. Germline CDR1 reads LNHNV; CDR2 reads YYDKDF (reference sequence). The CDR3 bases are TGTGCCACCAGCACGGTACAGGCTAGTCAGCCCCAGCATTTT. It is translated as CATSTVQASQPQHF. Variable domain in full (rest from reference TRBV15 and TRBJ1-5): DAMVIQNPRYQVTQFGKPVTLSCSQTLNHNVMYWYQQKSSQAPKLLFHYYDKDFNNEADTPDNFQSRRPNTSFCFLDIRSPGLGDTAMYLCATSTVQASQPQHFGDGTRLSIL.

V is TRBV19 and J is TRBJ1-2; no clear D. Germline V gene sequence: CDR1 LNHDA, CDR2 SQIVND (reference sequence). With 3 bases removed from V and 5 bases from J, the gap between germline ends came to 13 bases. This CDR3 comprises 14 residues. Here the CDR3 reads CASSMAERRYGYTF. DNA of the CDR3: TGTGCCAGTAGTATGGCGGAGCGGAGGTATGGCTACACCTTC.

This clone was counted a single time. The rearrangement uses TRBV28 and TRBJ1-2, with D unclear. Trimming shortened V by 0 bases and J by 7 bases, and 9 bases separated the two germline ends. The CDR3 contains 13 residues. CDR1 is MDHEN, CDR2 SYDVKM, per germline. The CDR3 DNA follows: TGTGCCAGCAGTTTATGGAGGGTAGGTGGCTACACCTTC. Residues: CASSLWRVGGYTF.

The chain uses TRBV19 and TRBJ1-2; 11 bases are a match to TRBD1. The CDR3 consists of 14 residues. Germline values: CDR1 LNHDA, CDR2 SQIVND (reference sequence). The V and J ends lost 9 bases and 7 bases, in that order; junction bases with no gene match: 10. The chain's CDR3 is CASRKDRGHVGYTF. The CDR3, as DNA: TGTGCCAGCCGCAAGGACAGGGGGCACGTTGGCTACACCTTC.

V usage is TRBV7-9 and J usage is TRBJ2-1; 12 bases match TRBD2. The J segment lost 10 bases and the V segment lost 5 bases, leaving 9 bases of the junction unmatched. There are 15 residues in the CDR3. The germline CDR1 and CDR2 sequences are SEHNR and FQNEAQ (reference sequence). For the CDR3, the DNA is TGTGCCAGCAGCCTCGGACTAGCGGGGCCCGGGGAGCAGTTCTTC. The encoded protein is CASSLGLAGPGEQFF.

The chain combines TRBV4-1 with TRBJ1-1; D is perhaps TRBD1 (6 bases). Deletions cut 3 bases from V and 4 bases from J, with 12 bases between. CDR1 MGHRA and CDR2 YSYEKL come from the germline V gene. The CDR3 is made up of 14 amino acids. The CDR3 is CASSQSRRGTEAFF. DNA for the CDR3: TGCGCCAGCAGCCAGTCTCGCAGGGGCACTGAAGCTTTCTTT.

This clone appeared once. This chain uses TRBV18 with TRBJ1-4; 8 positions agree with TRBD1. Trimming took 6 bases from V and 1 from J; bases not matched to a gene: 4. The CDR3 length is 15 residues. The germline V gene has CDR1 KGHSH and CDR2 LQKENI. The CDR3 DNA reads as TGTGCCAGCTCTCCCGGACAGGGAACTAATGAAAAACTGTTTTTT. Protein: CASSPGQGTNEKLFF.

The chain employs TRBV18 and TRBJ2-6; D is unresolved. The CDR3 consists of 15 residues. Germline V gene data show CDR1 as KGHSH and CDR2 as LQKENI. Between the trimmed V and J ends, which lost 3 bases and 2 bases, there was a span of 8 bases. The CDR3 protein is CASSPLSAGANVLTF. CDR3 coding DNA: TGTGCCAGCTCACCCCTATCGGCTGGGGCCAACGTCCTGACTTTC.

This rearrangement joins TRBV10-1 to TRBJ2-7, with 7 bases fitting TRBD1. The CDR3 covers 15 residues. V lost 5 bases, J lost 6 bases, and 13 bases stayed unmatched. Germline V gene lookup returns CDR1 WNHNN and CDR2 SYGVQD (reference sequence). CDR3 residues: CASSTNEPGQSEQYF. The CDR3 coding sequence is TGCGCCAGCAGTACAAACGAACCGGGACAGAGCGAGCAGTACTTC.

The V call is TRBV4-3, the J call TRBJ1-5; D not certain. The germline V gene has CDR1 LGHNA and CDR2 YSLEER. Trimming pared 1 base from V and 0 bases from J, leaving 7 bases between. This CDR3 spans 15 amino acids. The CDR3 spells CASSQVTGSNQPQHF. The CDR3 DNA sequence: TGCGCCAGCAGCCAAGTCACCGGTAGCAATCAGCCCCAGCATTTT.

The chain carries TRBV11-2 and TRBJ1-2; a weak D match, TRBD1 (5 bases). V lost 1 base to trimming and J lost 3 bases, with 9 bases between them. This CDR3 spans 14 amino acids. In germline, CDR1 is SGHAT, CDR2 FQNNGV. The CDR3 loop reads CASSLGDSHYGYTF. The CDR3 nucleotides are TGTGCCAGCAGCTTAGGTGACAGCCACTATGGCTACACCTTC.

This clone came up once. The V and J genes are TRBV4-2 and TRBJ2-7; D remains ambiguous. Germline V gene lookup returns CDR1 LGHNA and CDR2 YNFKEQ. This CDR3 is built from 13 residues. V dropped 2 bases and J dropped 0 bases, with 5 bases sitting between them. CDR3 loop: CASSQTVSYEQYF. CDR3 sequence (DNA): TGTGCCAGCAGCCAAACGGTCTCCTACGAGCAGTACTTC.

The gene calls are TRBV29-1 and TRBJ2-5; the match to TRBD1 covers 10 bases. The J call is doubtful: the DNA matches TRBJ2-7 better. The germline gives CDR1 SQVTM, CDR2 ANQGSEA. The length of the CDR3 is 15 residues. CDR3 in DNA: TGCAGCGTTCTCAGGACGGGGACAGGGGCCTACGAGCAGTACTTC. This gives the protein CSVLRTGTGAYEQYF.

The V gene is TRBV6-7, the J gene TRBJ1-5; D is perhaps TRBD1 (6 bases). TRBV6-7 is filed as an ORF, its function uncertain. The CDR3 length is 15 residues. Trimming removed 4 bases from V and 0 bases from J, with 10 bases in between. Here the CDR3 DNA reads TGTGCCAGCAGTTCCCGGACAGATAGCAATCAGCCCCAGCATTTT. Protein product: CASSSRTDSNQPQHF.

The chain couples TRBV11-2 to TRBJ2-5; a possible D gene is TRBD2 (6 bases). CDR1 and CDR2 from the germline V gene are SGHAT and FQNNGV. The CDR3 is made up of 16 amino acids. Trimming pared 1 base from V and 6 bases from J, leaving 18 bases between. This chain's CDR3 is CASSLGLVLEIQTQYF. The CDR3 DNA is TGTGCCAGCAGCTTAGGACTAGTGTTGGAGATTCAGACCCAGTACTTC.

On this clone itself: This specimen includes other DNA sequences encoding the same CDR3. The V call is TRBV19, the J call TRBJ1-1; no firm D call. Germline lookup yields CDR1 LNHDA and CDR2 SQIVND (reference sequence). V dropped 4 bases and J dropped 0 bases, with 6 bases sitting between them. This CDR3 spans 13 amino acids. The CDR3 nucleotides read TGTGCCAGTAGTACCACTTTGAACACTGAAGCTTTCTTT. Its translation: CASSTTLNTEAFF.

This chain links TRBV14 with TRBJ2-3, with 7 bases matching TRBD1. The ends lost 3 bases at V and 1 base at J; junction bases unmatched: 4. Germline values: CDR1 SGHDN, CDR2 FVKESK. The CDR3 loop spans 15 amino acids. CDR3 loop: CASSHLQGRTDTQYF. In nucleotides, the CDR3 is TGTGCCAGCAGCCATCTACAGGGGCGCACAGATACGCAGTATTTT.

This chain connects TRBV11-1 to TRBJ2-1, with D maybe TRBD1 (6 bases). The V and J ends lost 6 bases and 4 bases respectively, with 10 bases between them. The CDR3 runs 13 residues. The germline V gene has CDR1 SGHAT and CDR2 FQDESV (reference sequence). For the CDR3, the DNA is TGTGCCAGCAGACCTACAGGGTACAATGAGCAGTTCTTC. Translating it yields CASRPTGYNEQFF.

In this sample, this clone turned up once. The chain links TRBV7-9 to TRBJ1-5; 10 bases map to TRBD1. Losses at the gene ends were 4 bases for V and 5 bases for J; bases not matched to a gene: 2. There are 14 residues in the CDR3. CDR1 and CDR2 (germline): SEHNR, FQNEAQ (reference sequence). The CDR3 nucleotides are TGTGCCAGCAGCTGGGGACAGGGGTATCAGCCCCAGCATTTT. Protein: CASSWGQGYQPQHF.

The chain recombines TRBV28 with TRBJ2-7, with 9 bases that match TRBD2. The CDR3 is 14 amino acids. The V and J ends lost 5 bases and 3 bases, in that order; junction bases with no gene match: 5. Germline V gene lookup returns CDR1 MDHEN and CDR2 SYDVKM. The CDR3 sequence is CASSPISGSYEQYF. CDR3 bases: TGTGCCAGCAGTCCAATTAGCGGGAGCTACGAGCAGTACTTC. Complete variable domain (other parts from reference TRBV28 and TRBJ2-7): DVKVTQSSRYLVKRTGEKVFLECVQDMDHENMFWYRQDPGLGLRLIYFSYDVKMKEKGDIPEGYSVSREKKERFSLILESASTNQTSMYLCASSPISGSYEQYFGPGTRLTVT.

CDR3 nucleotides: TGTGCCAGCAGCCAAGATGCCCCACTCCACTCAGGGTACGAGCAGTACTTC. Amino acids: CASSQDAPLHSGYEQYF. The chain employs TRBV4-2 and TRBJ2-7; tentatively, D is TRBD1 (5 bases). Germline CDR1 is LGHNA and CDR2 is YNFKEQ. V lost 0 bases to trimming and J lost 4 bases, with 19 bases between them. The CDR3 is 17 amino acids.

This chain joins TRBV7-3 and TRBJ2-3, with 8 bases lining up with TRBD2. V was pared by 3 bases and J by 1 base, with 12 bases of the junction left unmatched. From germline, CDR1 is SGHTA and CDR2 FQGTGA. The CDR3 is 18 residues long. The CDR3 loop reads CASSFTSGGVGGTDTQYF. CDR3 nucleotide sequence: TGTGCCAGCAGCTTCACTAGCGGAGGGGTTGGGGGCACAGATACGCAGTATTTT.